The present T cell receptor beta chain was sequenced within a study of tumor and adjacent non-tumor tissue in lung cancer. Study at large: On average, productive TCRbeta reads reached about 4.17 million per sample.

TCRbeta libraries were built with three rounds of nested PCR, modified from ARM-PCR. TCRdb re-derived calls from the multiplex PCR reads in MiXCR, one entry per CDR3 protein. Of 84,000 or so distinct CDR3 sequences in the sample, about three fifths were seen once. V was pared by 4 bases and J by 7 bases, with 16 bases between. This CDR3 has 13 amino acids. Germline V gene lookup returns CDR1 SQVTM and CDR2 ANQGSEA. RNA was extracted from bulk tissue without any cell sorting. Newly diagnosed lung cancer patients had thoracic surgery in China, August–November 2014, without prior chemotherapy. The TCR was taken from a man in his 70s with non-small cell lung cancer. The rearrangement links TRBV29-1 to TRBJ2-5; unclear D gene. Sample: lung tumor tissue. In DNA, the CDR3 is TGCAGCGTTGGGATAGGGAACTTGGGGACCCAGTACTTC. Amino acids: CSVGIGNLGTQYF.